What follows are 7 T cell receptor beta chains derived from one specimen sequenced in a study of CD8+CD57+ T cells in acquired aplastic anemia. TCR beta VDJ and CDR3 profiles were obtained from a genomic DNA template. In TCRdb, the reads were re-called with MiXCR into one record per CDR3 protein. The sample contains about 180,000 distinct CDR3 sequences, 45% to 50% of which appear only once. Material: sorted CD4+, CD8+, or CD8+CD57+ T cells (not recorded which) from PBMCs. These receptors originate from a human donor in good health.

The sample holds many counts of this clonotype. The CDR3 bases are TGTGCCACCAGTGAGCTAGCGGGGAGAAACAATGAGCAGTTCTTC. Protein: CATSELAGRNNEQFF. The rearrangement links TRBV24-1 to TRBJ2-1; TRBD2 matches 9 bases. Germline trimming cut 4 bases from V and 5 bases from J; bases unmatched to any gene: 5. The CDR3 loop spans 15 amino acids. CDR1 is KGHDR, CDR2 SFDVKD, per germline.

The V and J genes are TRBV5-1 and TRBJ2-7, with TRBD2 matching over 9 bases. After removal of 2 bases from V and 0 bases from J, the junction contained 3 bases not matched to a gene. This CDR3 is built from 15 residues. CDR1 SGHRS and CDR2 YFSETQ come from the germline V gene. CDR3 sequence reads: CASSFETSGSYEQYF. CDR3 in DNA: TGCGCCAGCAGCTTCGAGACTAGCGGCTCCTACGAGCAGTACTTC.

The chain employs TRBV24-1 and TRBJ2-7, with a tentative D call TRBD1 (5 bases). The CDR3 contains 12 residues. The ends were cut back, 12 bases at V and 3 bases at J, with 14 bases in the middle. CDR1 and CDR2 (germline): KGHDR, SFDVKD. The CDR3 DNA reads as TGTGCCGGGGCCTCCTGGCACTACGAGCAGTACTTC. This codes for CAGASWHYEQYF.

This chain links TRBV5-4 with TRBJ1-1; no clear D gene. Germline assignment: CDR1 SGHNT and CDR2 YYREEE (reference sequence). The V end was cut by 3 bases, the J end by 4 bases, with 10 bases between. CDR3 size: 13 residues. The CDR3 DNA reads TGTGCCAGCAGCTACCGGGGAACCACTGAAGCTTTCTTT. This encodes CASSYRGTTEAFF.

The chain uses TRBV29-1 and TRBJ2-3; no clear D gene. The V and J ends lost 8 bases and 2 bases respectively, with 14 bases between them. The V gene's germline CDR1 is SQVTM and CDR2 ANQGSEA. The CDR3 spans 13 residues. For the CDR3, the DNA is TGCAGCCTTCTTAGCCGATCCACAGATACGCAGTATTTT. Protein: CSLLSRSTDTQYF.

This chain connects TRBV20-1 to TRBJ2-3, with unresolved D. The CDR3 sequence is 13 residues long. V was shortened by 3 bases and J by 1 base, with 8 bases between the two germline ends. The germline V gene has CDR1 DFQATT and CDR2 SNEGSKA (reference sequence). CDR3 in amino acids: CSARSIGTDTQYF. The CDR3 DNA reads TGCAGTGCTAGGAGCATCGGCACAGATACGCAGTATTTT.

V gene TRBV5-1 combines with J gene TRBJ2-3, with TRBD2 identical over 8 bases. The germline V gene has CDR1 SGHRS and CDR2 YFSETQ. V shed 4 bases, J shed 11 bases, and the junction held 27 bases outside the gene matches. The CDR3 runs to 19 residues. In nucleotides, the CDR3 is TGCGCCAGCAGCGTACCTGGTAGTAGCGGGGTGAGCTCCTACAATGAGCAGTATTTT. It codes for CASSVPGSSGVSSYNEQYF.